This T cell receptor (beta chain) was identified during a study of PD-1 blockade in classical Hodgkin lymphoma. Germline V gives CDR1 MNHNS, CDR2 SASEGT. The CDR3 runs 14 residues. The V segment lost 6 bases and the J segment 7 bases; nucleotides outside the gene matches: 5. Study results and caveats: According to reports, newly diagnosed patients had lower baseline TCR diversity than healthy donors, and relapsed/refractory patients had lower baseline TCR diversity still. Similar baseline diversity was found in complete responders and newly diagnosed patients.

No patient escaped relapse after autologous stem cell transplantation, and brentuximab vedotin exposure varied. Patients reached a best response of complete response, partial response or progressive disease. Sequencing used immunoSEQ multiplex PCR; TCRdb keeps in-frame clones, though not all of them. Found here are tens of thousands of clones, under 95% of them singletons; the top ten hold around 8.9%. On this clone itself: Its antigen is currently unknown.

Sample: peripheral blood mononuclear cells (PBMCs), taken at baseline. The gene calls are TRBV6-1 and TRBJ2-1, with 11 bases that match TRBD2. This sequence was found in a human donor with classical Hodgkin lymphoma. The CDR3 sequence: CASSLAGGMNEQFF. CDR3 bases: TGTGCCAGCAGCCTAGCGGGAGGTATGAATGAGCAGTTCTTC.